Each of the 9 T cell receptor beta chains below was sequenced from the same sample in a study of OX40 agonist ivuxolimab in advanced cancers. Sequenced by immunoSEQ multiplex PCR; TCRdb stores in-frame clones only, minus some. This table has about 70,000 clones, roughly four fifths appearing once. Material: CD4+ or CD8+ T cells sorted from blood, obtained in a trial of the OX40 agonist ivuxolimab. These receptor sequences come from an adult with an advanced solid tumor such as melanoma, head and neck, liver or kidney cancer.

The chain links TRBV7-9 to TRBJ2-7, with a tentative D call TRBD2 (5 bases). Trimming took 4 bases from V and 6 from J, leaving 19 bases between them. In germline, CDR1 is SEHNR, CDR2 FQNEAQ (reference sequence). This CDR3 is 15 amino acids long. The CDR3 here is CASSSTGLLLREQYF. CDR3 nucleotide sequence: TGTGCCAGCAGCTCTACCGGACTTCTCCTTCGCGAGCAGTACTTC. The full variable domain, in which reference TRBV7-9 and TRBJ2-7 provide the parts outside the CDR3, is DTGVSQNPRHKITKRGQNVTFRCDPISEHNRLYWYRQTLGQGPEFLTYFQNEAQLEKSRLLSDRFSAERPKGSFSTLEIQRTEQGDSAMYLCASSSTGLLLREQYFGPGTRLTVT.

The V call is TRBV19, the J call TRBJ2-1; 7 nucleotides align to TRBD2. J lost 5 bases, V lost 0 bases, and 10 bases had no gene match. The CDR3 runs 17 residues. CDR1 and CDR2 (germline): LNHDA, SQIVND (reference sequence). CDR3 in DNA: TGTGCCAGTAGTATAGATACGATGAGCGGGATGAACAATGAGCAGTTCTTC. Translated: CASSIDTMSGMNNEQFF.

V is TRBV7-3 and J is TRBJ2-1; 9 bases align to TRBD2. Trimming at V came to 4 bases and at J to 4 bases, leaving 5 bases not matched to a gene. Per the germline V gene, CDR1 is SGHTA and CDR2 is FQGTGA. This CDR3 has 15 residues. CDR3 in DNA: TGTGCCAGCAGCTCGACTAGCGGCCGATACAATGAGCAGTTCTTC. Its protein is CASSSTSGRYNEQFF.

To note about this clone: The identical CDR3 is also encoded by other nucleotide sequences in the sample. The chain joins TRBV7-2 to TRBJ2-3, with unresolved D. This CDR3 has 14 residues. Germline loops: CDR1 SGHTA, CDR2 FQGNSA. V lost 3 bases to trimming and J lost 2 bases, with 9 bases between them. The CDR3 loop reads CASSLLIPTDTQYF. The CDR3 nucleotides are TGTGCCAGCAGCTTGCTAATACCCACAGATACGCAGTATTTT.

The V and J genes are TRBV12-5 and TRBJ2-4, with TRBD1 identical over 8 bases. V lost 6 bases and J lost 0; bases outside the gene matches: 13. Germline CDR1 and CDR2: LGHNT and FRNRAP. The CDR3 runs to 18 residues. CDR3 loop: CASGIPQGARVAKNIQYF. CDR3 nucleotides: TGTGCTAGTGGAATTCCTCAGGGGGCGAGGGTAGCCAAAAACATTCAGTACTTC. The variable domain in full, completed from reference TRBV12-5 and TRBJ2-4, reads DARVTQTPRHKVTEMGQEVTMRCQPILGHNTVFWYRQTMMQGLELLAYFRNRAPLDDSGMPKDRFSAEMPDATLATLKIQPSEPRDSAVYFCASGIPQGARVAKNIQYFGAGTRLSVL.

The chain couples TRBV2 to TRBJ2-5; 12 nucleotides agree with TRBD2. Germline V CDR1 and CDR2: SNHLY, FYNNEI. CDR3 length: 17 residues. V shed 7 bases and J 2 bases; nucleotides not matched to a gene: 11. In DNA form, the CDR3 reads TGTGCCAGCACGCAAACCCCCGGACTAGCGGGACAAGAGACCCAGTACTTC. This sequence encodes CASTQTPGLAGQETQYF.

J is TRBJ1-5 and V is TRBV6-1; the D is unclear. The CDR3 is made up of 13 amino acids. Trimming removed 6 bases at V and 4 bases at J, with 10 bases between. Germline assignment: CDR1 MNHNS and CDR2 SASEGT. CDR3 sequence: CASRGQQNQPQHF. The CDR3 bases are TGTGCCAGCAGGGGTCAACAGAATCAGCCCCAGCATTTT.

The chain is built from TRBV7-2 and TRBJ2-2, with D unresolved. CDR3 length: 13 residues. Germline assignment: CDR1 SGHTA and CDR2 FQGNSA. V lost 2 bases to trimming and J lost 4 bases, with 5 bases between them. The chain's CDR3 is CASSLHPTGELFF. Written as DNA, the CDR3 is TGTGCCAGCAGCTTACATCCCACCGGGGAGCTGTTTTTT.

The rearrangement uses TRBV27 and TRBJ2-3; D ambiguous. Germline V gives CDR1 MNHEY, CDR2 SMNVEV (reference sequence). V shed 4 bases and J shed 1 base, with 6 bases lying between them. The CDR3 sequence is 13 residues long. Written as DNA, the CDR3 is TGTGCCAGCAGTTACCAGGGCACAGATACGCAGTATTTT. As protein: CASSYQGTDTQYF.